This is a list of T cell receptor beta chains from one sample in a study of blood T cell repertoires in COVID-19. Data came from immunoSEQ multiplex PCR; TCRdb stores just in-frame clones and leaves some out. Counted here are under 200,000 clones, around 86% occurring once; the ten biggest clones make up approximately 5%. Sequencing used PBMCs or T cells enriched from blood (not recorded which). The receptors derive from a man in his forties or fifties with acute COVID-19. Each CDR3 is given with its conserved first and last residue. Each record gives: D gene, J gene, clone size, V gene, CDR3 protein, CDR3 DNA. A D gene is named only where the DNA matches it firmly. Not every row has a clone size; where given, it reads once, few, many or a size class.

>-|TRBJ1-1|-|TRBV6-1
CASSEGGLEAFF
TGTGCCAGCAGTGAAGGCGGTCTGGAGGCTTTCTTT
>-|TRBJ2-2|-|TRBV14
CASSQVGSEAKANTGELFF
TGTGCCAGCAGCCAAGTGGGTTCGGAAGCGAAAGCGAACACCGGGGAGCTGTTTTTT
>-|TRBJ2-1|-|TRBV9
CASSSDTYNEQFF
TGTGCCAGCAGTAGCGACACTTACAATGAGCAGTTCTTC
>TRBD1|TRBJ2-5|-|TRBV6-5
CASRHGQEETQYF
TGTGCCAGCAGACACGGACAGGAAGAGACCCAGTACTTC
>TRBD1|TRBJ1-1|-|TRBV3-1/TRBV3-2
CASRPSGGLTEAFF
TGTGCCAGCAGGCCATCAGGGGGCTTGACTGAAGCTTTCTTT
>-|TRBJ2-7|-|TRBV7-8
CASSFGPLYEQYF
TGTGCCAGCAGTTTTGGCCCGCTCTACGAGCAGTACTTC
>TRBD2|TRBJ2-1|-|TRBV7-9
CASSPSGRGFAQFF
TGTGCCAGCAGCCCTAGCGGGAGGGGGTTCGCGCAGTTCTTC
>TRBD2|TRBJ2-5|-|TRBV7-4
CASSLVGANSGRGQETQYF
TGTGCCAGCAGCTTAGTGGGGGCAAATAGCGGGAGAGGTCAAGAGACCCAGTACTTC
>TRBD1|TRBJ2-5|-|TRBV5-6
CASSSTDREETQYF
TGTGCCAGCAGCTCCACGGACAGGGAGGAGACCCAGTACTTC
>-|TRBJ1-2|once|TRBV28
CASSPRTASNYGYTF
TGTGCCAGCAGTCCCCGGACAGCTTCTAACTATGGCTACACCTTC
>TRBD2|TRBJ2-3|-|TRBV7-2
CASSSRLAGITDTQYF
TGTGCCAGCAGCTCGAGACTAGCGGGAATCACAGATACGCAGTATTTT
>TRBD1|TRBJ1-6|-|TRBV7-9
CASSFSGGTYSPLHF
TGTGCCAGCAGCTTCTCAGGGGGTACTTATTCACCCCTCCACTTT
>-|TRBJ1-2|-|TRBV6-1
CASSEFPAGYGYTF
TGTGCCAGCAGTGAATTCCCCGCGGGCTATGGCTACACCTTC
>TRBD1|TRBJ1-5|-|TRBV4-1
CASSLRGLNQPQHF
TGCGCCAGCAGCCTCAGGGGGCTGAATCAGCCCCAGCATTTT
>-|TRBJ1-5|-|TRBV12-2
CASLLGGNQPQHF
TGTGCAAGTCTCTTGGGAGGCAATCAGCCCCAGCATTTT
>-|TRBJ2-1|-|TRBV2
CASSDSNAWYSEQFF
TGTGCCAGCAGTGACTCTAATGCGTGGTATAGTGAGCAGTTCTTC
>-|TRBJ2-7|once|TRBV28
CASSFFQRGYEQYF
TGTGCCAGCAGTTTTTTCCAGCGTGGCTACGAGCAGTACTTC
>-|TRBJ1-2|few|TRBV28
CASSETGEQRYGYTF
TGTGCCAGCAGTGAGACAGGCGAACAAAGATATGGCTACACCTTC
>TRBD2|TRBJ2-1|-|TRBV15
CATSSSGLAGHEQFF
TGTGCCACCAGCAGCAGTGGACTAGCGGGACATGAGCAGTTCTTC
>TRBD1|TRBJ2-7|-|TRBV2
CASTRDRGAYEQYF
TGTGCCAGCACCCGAGACAGGGGCGCATACGAGCAGTACTTC
>TRBD2|TRBJ2-1|-|TRBV27
CATGLAGYNEQFF
TGTGCCACAGGACTAGCGGGCTACAATGAGCAGTTCTTC
>TRBD1|TRBJ1-2|-|TRBV3-1/TRBV3-2
CASSPRGEGYTF
TGTGCCAGCAGCCCCAGGGGGGAAGGCTACACCTTC
>-|TRBJ1-1|-|TRBV7-9
CASSLNGRNTEAFF
TGTGCCAGCAGCTTAAATGGGAGGAACACTGAAGCTTTCTTT
>TRBD1|TRBJ1-4|-|TRBV6-5
CASTGTGFEKLFF
TGTGCCAGCACCGGGACAGGGTTTGAAAAACTGTTTTTT
>-|TRBJ2-1|-|TRBV15
CATSRQQINEQFF
TGTGCCACCAGCAGACAACAGATCAATGAGCAGTTCTTC
>TRBD2|TRBJ2-7|-|TRBV7-9
CASSLGTSSYEQYF
TGTGCCAGCAGCTTAGGGACTAGCTCCTACGAGCAGTACTTC
>-|TRBJ2-3|-|TRBV30
CAWSPWLSRGDISEDTQYF
TGTGCCTGGAGTCCCTGGCTTTCCAGGGGAGACATTAGTGAGGATACGCAGTATTTT
>TRBD1|TRBJ2-7|-|TRBV7-2
CASSLAGDSPEQYF
TGTGCCAGCAGCTTAGCGGGGGACAGTCCCGAGCAGTACTTC
>TRBD2|TRBJ2-5|-|TRBV5-1
CASSAGLAGAETQYF
TGCGCCAGCAGCGCGGGCCTAGCGGGGGCAGAGACCCAGTACTTC
>TRBD1|TRBJ2-7|-|TRBV9
CASSVTGTAYEQYF
TGTGCCAGCAGCGTAACCGGGACAGCCTACGAGCAGTACTTC
>TRBD2|TRBJ2-3|few|TRBV7-3
CASSPGTSGRDTQYF
TGTGCCAGCAGCCCCGGGACTAGCGGGAGGGATACGCAGTATTTT
>TRBD1|TRBJ1-2|-|TRBV5-5
CASSFTGVGGYTF
TGTGCCAGCAGCTTCACAGGGGTTGGTGGCTACACCTTC